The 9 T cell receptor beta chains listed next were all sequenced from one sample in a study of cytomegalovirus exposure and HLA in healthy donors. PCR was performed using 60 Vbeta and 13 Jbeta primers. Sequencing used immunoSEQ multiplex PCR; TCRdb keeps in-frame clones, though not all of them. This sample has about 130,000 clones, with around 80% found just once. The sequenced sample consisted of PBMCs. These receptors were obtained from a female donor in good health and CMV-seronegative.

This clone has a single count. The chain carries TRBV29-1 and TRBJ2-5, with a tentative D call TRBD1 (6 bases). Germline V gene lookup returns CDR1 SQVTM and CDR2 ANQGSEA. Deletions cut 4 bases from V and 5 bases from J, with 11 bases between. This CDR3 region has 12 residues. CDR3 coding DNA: TGCAGCGTTGGAGGGCAGGGGGAGACCCAGTACTTC. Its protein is CSVGGQGETQYF.

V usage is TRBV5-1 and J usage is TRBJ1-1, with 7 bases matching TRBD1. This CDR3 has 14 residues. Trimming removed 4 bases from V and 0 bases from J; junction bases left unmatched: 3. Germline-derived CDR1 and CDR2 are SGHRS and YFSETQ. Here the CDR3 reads CASSATGVNTEAFF. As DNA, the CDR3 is TGCGCCAGCAGCGCCACAGGGGTGAACACTGAAGCTTTCTTT. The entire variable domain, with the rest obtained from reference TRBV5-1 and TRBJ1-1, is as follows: KAGVTQTPRYLIKTRGQQVTLSCSPISGHRSVSWYQQTPGQGLQFLFEYFSETQRNKGNFPGRFSGRQFSNSRSEMNVSTLELGDSALYLCASSATGVNTEAFFGQGTRLTVV.

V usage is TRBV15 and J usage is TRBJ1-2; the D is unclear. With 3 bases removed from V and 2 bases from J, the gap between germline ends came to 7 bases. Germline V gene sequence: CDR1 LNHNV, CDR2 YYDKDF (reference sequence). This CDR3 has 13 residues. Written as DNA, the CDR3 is TGTGCCACCAGCAGTTGGCAGAACTATGGCTACACCTTC. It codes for CATSSWQNYGYTF.

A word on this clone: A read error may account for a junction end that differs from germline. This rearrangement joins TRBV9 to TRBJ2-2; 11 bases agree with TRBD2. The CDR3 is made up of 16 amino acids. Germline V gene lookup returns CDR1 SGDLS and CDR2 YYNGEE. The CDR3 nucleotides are TGTGCCAGCAGCCCACCGGGACTAGCGGACACCGGGAAGCTGTTTTTT. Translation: CASSPPGLADTGKLFF. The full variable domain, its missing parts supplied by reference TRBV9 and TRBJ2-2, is DSGVTQTPKHLITATGQRVTLRCSPRSGDLSVYWYQQSLDQGLQFLIQYYNGEERAKGNILERFSAQQFPDLHSELNLSSLELGDSALYFCASSPPGLADTGKLFFGEGSRLTVL.

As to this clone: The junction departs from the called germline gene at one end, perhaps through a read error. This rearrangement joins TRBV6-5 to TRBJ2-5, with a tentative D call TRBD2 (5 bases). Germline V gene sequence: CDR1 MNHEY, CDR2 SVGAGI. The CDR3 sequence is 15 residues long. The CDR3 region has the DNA TGTGCCAGCAGTCCAAACGGGCTTACTAGGATAACCCTGTACTTC. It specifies CASSPNGLTRITLYF.

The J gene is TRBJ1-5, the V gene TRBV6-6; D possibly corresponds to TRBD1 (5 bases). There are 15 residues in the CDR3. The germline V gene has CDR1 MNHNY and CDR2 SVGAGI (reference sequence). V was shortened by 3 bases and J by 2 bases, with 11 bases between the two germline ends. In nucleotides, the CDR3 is TGTGCCAGCAGTTATTCCGGAGGGGGCAATCAGCCCCAGCATTTT. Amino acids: CASSYSGGGNQPQHF.

In DNA form, the CDR3 reads TGTGCCAGCAGCGAGAGACTACAGGGGGCGGATGGCTACACCTTC. Translating it yields CASSERLQGADGYTF. This chain links TRBV7-2 with TRBJ1-2; TRBD1 agrees at 9 bases. The CDR3 is 15 amino acids. The germline V gene encodes CDR1 SGHTA and CDR2 FQGNSA. The junction had 10 bases not matched to a gene; V was cut back by 5 bases and J by 6 bases.

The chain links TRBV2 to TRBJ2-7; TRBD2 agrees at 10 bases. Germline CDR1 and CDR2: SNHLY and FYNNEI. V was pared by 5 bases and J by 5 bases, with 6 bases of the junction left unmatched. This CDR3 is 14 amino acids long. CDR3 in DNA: TGTGCCAGCAGTCCGGGGACTAGCGCCCACGAGCAGTACTTC. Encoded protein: CASSPGTSAHEQYF. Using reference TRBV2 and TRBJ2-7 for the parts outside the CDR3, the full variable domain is EPEVTQTPSHQVTQMGQEVILRCVPISNHLYFYWYRQILGQKVEFLVSFYNNEISEKSEIFDDQFSVERPDGSNFTLKIRSTKLEDSAMYFCASSPGTSAHEQYFGPGTRLTVT.

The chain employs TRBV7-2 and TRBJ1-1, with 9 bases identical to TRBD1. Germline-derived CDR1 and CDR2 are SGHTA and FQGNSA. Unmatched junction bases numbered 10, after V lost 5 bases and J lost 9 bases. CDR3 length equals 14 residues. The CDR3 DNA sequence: TGTGCCAGCAGCGTAGGGACAGGGAGAAAAAAAGCTTTCTTT. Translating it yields CASSVGTGRKKAFF.